These T cell receptor beta chains were read from a single sample in a study of T cell responses to AZD1222 COVID-19 vaccine. Profiled with immunoSEQ multiplex PCR; TCRdb holds only in-frame clones, not every one. The repertoire holds 150,000 or so clones, around nine tenths seen once, with 1.5% to 2% in the top ten. This material consisted of peripheral blood, taken on day 0 of AZD1222 vaccination. The receptors come from an adult in good health. Each CDR3 is given with its conserved first and last residue. A D gene is named only where the DNA matches it firmly. Some rows mark clone size as missing; the rest say once, few, many or name a class of expanded clone.

J | size | V | D | CDR3 | DNA
TRBJ1-4 | few | TRBV2 | . | CASIFDRNEKLFF | TGTGCCAGCATCTTTGACAGGAATGAAAAACTGTTTTTT
TRBJ1-5 | . | TRBV28 | . | CATSGGIGYSNQPQHF | TGTGCCACCAGTGGAGGGATCGGCTATAGCAATCAGCCCCAGCATTTT
TRBJ2-4 | . | TRBV19 | . | CASSMERILAKNIQYF | TGTGCCAGTAGTATGGAGCGGATCCTAGCCAAAAACATTCAGTACTTC
TRBJ2-3 | . | TRBV7-2 | . | CASSYGSGDTQYF | TGTGCCAGCAGCTACGGTAGCGGCGATACGCAGTATTTT
TRBJ2-4 | . | TRBV4-1 | TRBD1 | CASSQTGGGKNIQYF | TGCGCCAGCAGCCAAACAGGGGGCGGCAAAAACATTCAGTACTTC
TRBJ1-5 | . | TRBV28 | . | CASSPRKWNSNQPQHF | TGTGCCAGCAGTCCGCGAAAGTGGAATAGCAATCAGCCCCAGCATTTT
TRBJ2-3 | . | TRBV5-1 | . | CASSLVSVDTQYF | TGCGCCAGCAGCTTGGTTTCGGTAGATACGCAGTATTTT
TRBJ1-2 | . | TRBV27 | TRBD1 | CASRESGQGGYGYTF | TGTGCCAGCAGAGAGTCTGGACAGGGTGGCTATGGCTACACCTTC
TRBJ2-1 | . | TRBV5-1 | . | CASSLGTTSYNEQFF | TGCGCCAGCAGCTTAGGGACAACCTCCTACAATGAGCAGTTCTTC
TRBJ1-4 | . | TRBV29-1 | TRBD1 | CSAGTGSEKLFF | TGCAGCGCAGGGACAGGGAGTGAAAAACTGTTTTTT
TRBJ1-1 | . | TRBV11-2 | . | CASNQGTRWMNTEAFF | TGTGCCAGCAACCAGGGGACTCGTTGGATGAACACTGAAGCTTTCTTT
TRBJ2-2 | . | TRBV21-1 | . | CASSRRPGYTGELFF | TGTGCCAGCAGCCGACGTCCAGGGTACACCGGGGAGCTGTTTTTT
TRBJ2-5 | . | TRBV7-9 | TRBD1 | CASSLGDREKETQYF | TGTGCCAGCAGCTTAGGGGACAGGGAGAAAGAGACCCAGTACTTC
TRBJ1-5 | . | TRBV4-2 | TRBD1 | CASSQRQGPSNQPQHF | TGTGCCAGCAGCCAAAGACAGGGGCCCAGCAATCAGCCCCAGCATTTT
TRBJ1-1 | . | TRBV12-3/TRBV12-4 | . | CASTQGSTEAFF | TGTGCCAGTACCCAGGGGAGCACTGAAGCTTTCTTT
TRBJ2-1 | . | TRBV20-1 | . | CSAVYNEQFF | TGCAGTGCCGTCTACAATGAGCAGTTCTTC
TRBJ1-4 | . | TRBV20-1 | . | CSASGQTNEKLFF | TGCAGTGCTAGTGGCCAGACAAATGAAAAACTGTTTTTT
TRBJ2-7 | . | TRBV6-5 | TRBD1 | CASSSGTDSYEQYF | TGTGCCAGCAGTTCGGGGACAGACTCCTACGAGCAGTACTTC
TRBJ1-5 | . | TRBV28 | . | CASSPRNSNQPQHF | TGTGCCAGCAGTCCGCGAAATAGCAATCAGCCCCAGCATTTT
TRBJ1-3 | . | TRBV18 | . | CASSPVPQSTIYF | TGTGCCAGCTCACCAGTTCCACAGTCGACCATATATTTT
TRBJ2-7 | few | TRBV7-2 | . | CASSLRTAPTAGYEQYF | TGTGCCAGCAGCTTACGGACAGCCCCGACTGCGGGCTACGAGCAGTACTTC
TRBJ2-7 | . | TRBV12-3/TRBV12-4 | . | CASSPTMAREQYF | TGTGCCAGCAGTCCGACGATGGCCCGCGAGCAGTACTTC